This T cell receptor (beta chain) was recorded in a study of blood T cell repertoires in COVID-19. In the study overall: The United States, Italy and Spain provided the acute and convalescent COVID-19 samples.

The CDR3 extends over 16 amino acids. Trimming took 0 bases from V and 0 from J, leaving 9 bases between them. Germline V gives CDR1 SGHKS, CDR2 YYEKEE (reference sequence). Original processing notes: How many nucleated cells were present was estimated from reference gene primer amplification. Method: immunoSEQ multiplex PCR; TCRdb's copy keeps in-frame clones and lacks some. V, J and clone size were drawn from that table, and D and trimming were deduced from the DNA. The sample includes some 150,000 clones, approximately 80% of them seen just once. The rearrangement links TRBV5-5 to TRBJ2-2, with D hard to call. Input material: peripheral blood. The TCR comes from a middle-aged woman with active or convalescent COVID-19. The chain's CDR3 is CASSLGPAPNTGELFF. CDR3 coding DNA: TGTGCCAGCAGCTTGGGACCAGCGCCGAACACCGGGGAGCTGTTTTTT.